The 9 T cell receptor beta chains reported below all come from one sample, sequenced in a study of control samples from healthy donors and cancer patients. Data came from immunoSEQ multiplex PCR; TCRdb stores just in-frame clones and leaves some out. In the table there are 85,000 to 90,000 clones, around nine tenths of which are singletons. Input material: blood. The receptors derive from a man aged 30-40 years in good health.

The chain is built from TRBV6-2 or TRBV6-3 and TRBJ1-5; possibly TRBD1 for D (6 bases). The CDR3 length is 18 residues. The V end was cut by 0 bases, the J end by 0 bases, with 15 bases between. Looked up from germline, CDR1 is MNHEY and CDR2 is SVGEGT. CDR3 bases: TGTGCCAGCAGTTACTCGAACAGGGCTACTTATAGCAATCAGCCCCAGCATTTT. It specifies CASSYSNRATYSNQPQHF.

This clone turned up a few times. The chain is built from TRBV19 and TRBJ1-6; 9 nucleotides align to TRBD1. Trimming removed 7 bases from V and 7 bases from J; junction bases left unmatched: 2. The germline gives CDR1 LNHDA, CDR2 SQIVND (reference sequence). This CDR3 spans 13 amino acids. The DNA of the CDR3 is TGTGCCAGTAAAGGACAGGGGAATTCACCCCTCCACTTT. It is translated as CASKGQGNSPLHF.

The V gene is TRBV7-9, the J gene TRBJ2-5, with D unresolved. From germline, CDR1 is SEHNR and CDR2 FQNEAQ (reference sequence). V dropped 8 bases and J dropped 5 bases, with 12 bases sitting between them. The CDR3 extends over 12 amino acids. The CDR3 coding sequence is TGTGCCAGCGACCGGTCGGGTGAGACCCAGTACTTC. Protein product: CASDRSGETQYF.

This clone was found once. V usage is TRBV9 and J usage is TRBJ2-7; the D gene could be TRBD1 or TRBD2 (5 bases each). V was trimmed by 1 base and J by 6 bases, leaving 17 bases between them. Germline CDR1 is SGDLS and CDR2 is YYNGEE. This CDR3 comprises 15 residues. The CDR3 DNA reads TGTGCCAGCAGCGTACAGGGATCGGGTGGAGGCGAGCAGTACTTC. This translates into CASSVQGSGGGEQYF.

The chain combines TRBV12-3 or TRBV12-4 with TRBJ1-5, with D unclear. The germline V and J ends were trimmed by 6 bases and 5 bases, with 11 bases remaining between them. There are 13 residues in the CDR3. Here the CDR3 reads CASSLGAYQPQHF. The DNA of the CDR3 is TGTGCCAGCAGCCTGGGCGCCTATCAGCCCCAGCATTTT.

This sequence joins TRBV2 and TRBJ1-5; 7 bases fit TRBD1. The CDR3 spans 16 residues. Germline CDR1 reads SNHLY; CDR2 reads FYNNEI. Unmatched junction bases numbered 11, after V lost 4 bases and J lost 5 bases. The CDR3 spells CASSGVSGQPYQPQHF. CDR3 DNA: TGTGCCAGCAGTGGGGTCTCGGGACAGCCATATCAGCCCCAGCATTTT.

This chain links TRBV4-1 with TRBJ2-2; D unclear. This CDR3 has 13 amino acids. Trimming pared 1 base from V and 7 bases from J, leaving 7 bases between. Germline lookup yields CDR1 MGHRA and CDR2 YSYEKL. The CDR3 spells CASSQVPIGELFF. The CDR3 coding sequence is TGCGCCAGCAGCCAAGTTCCGATCGGGGAGCTGTTTTTT.

The rearrangement links TRBV10-1 to TRBJ1-1; D ambiguous. The CDR3 covers 11 residues. Trimming removed 6 bases from V and 2 bases from J, with 4 bases in between. Germline V gene sequence: CDR1 WNHNN, CDR2 SYGVQD (reference sequence). CDR3 DNA sequence: TGCGCCAGCAGGGTAAACACTGAAGCTTTCTTT. Residues: CASRVNTEAFF.

This rearrangement joins TRBV6-1 to TRBJ2-1; tentatively, D is TRBD1 or TRBD2 (5 bases each). The CDR3 consists of 15 residues. The V gene's germline CDR1 is MNHNS and CDR2 SASEGT. With 2 bases removed from V and 6 bases from J, the gap between germline ends came to 14 bases. This CDR3 reads CASSEFGAESNEQFF. The CDR3 DNA sequence: TGTGCCAGCAGTGAATTCGGGGCGGAGTCCAATGAGCAGTTCTTC.